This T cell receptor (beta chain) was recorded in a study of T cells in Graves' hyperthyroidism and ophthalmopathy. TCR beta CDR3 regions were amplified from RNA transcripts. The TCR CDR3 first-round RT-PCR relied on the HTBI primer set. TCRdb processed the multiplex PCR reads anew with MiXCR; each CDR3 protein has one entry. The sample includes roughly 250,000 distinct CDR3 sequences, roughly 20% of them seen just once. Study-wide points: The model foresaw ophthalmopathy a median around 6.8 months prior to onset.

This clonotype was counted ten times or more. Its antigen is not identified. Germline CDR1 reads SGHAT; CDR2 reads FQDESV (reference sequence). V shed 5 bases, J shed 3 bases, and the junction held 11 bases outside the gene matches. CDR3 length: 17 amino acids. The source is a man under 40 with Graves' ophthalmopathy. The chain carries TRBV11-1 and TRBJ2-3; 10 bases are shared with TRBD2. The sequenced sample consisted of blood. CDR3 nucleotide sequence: TGTGCCAGCAGCCGCCAGGCCCGGACTAGCGGTACAGATACGCAGTATTTT. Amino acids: CASSRQARTSGTDTQYF.